Shown below are 11 T cell receptor beta chains from a single sample sequenced in a study of shared T cell receptors in the human thymus. This table comes from immunoSEQ multiplex PCR, and its TCRdb copy is limited to in-frame clones, with some not included. The profile shows over 450,000 clones, 78% of them singletons. This same sample was also part of a study on human thymus T cells.

Input material: thymocytes. Every receptor here comes from a boy in the first two years of life with a congenital heart defect.

The chain couples TRBV4-3 to TRBJ2-7; 10 bases align to TRBD1. The CDR3 loop spans 13 amino acids. Per the germline V gene, CDR1 is LGHNA and CDR2 is YSLEER. Unmatched junction bases numbered 6, after V lost 4 bases and J lost 9 bases. CDR3 residues: CASSLRDRGLQYF. Written as DNA, the CDR3 is TGCGCCAGCAGCCTCCGGGACAGGGGCCTGCAGTACTTC.

This clone was observed a few times. The chain joins TRBV5-4 to TRBJ2-7; D might be TRBD1 (6 bases). The ends were cut back, 4 bases at V and 5 bases at J, with 16 bases in the middle. The CDR3 is 14 amino acids. In germline, CDR1 is SGHNT, CDR2 YYREEE (reference sequence). CDR3 bases: TGTGCCAGCAGCGCCGGCCAGGGGATCCACGAGCAGTACTTC. This encodes CASSAGQGIHEQYF.

This clone showed up just once. The DNA for the CDR3 is TGCGCCAGCAGCAGACGAGGACAGGGGCCCGGAAACACCATATATTTT. Its protein product is CASSRRGQGPGNTIYF. The chain links TRBV4-3 to TRBJ1-3, with 9 bases identical to TRBD1. This CDR3 spans 16 amino acids. Germline V gene data show CDR1 as LGHNA and CDR2 as YSLEER. With 5 bases clipped from V and 4 bases from J, the junction kept 9 bases outside the gene matches.

The J gene is TRBJ2-2, the V gene TRBV19; weak D call: TRBD1 (6 bases). The V and J ends lost 3 bases and 0 bases respectively, with 11 bases between them. The CDR3 spans 16 residues. Germline V gene sequence: CDR1 LNHDA, CDR2 SQIVND (reference sequence). This CDR3 reads CASSIGRTANTGELFF. Written as DNA, the CDR3 is TGTGCCAGTAGTATTGGGCGGACAGCGAACACCGGGGAGCTGTTTTTT.

The rearrangement links TRBV27 to TRBJ2-1, with TRBD2 matching over 10 bases. V shed 2 bases and J 5 bases; nucleotides not matched to a gene: 3. From germline, CDR1 is MNHEY and CDR2 SMNVEV (reference sequence). The CDR3 sequence is 15 residues long. CDR3 DNA sequence: TGTGCCAGCAGTTTACAGCGGGAGGGCAACAATGAGCAGTTCTTC. This codes for CASSLQREGNNEQFF.

This chain connects TRBV9 to TRBJ2-3, with 7 nucleotides matching TRBD2. With V trimmed by 0 bases and J by 6 bases, 13 bases remained unmatched. The V gene's germline CDR1 is SGDLS and CDR2 YYNGEE. The CDR3 covers 17 residues. CDR3 residues: CASSVGYWAGVGDTQYF. CDR3 in DNA: TGTGCCAGCAGCGTAGGATACTGGGCGGGAGTCGGGGATACGCAGTATTTT.

This clone was detected only a few times. The V gene is TRBV10-1, the J gene TRBJ1-3, with 7 positions matching TRBD1. V lost 6 bases to trimming and J lost 8 bases; unmatched junction nucleotides: 10. This CDR3 has 14 residues. Germline V gene sequence: CDR1 WNHNN, CDR2 SYGVQD (reference sequence). Here the CDR3 reads CASSPDREKDTIYF. The CDR3 coding sequence is TGCGCCAGCAGCCCCGACAGGGAGAAGGACACCATATATTTT.

The V call is TRBV2, the J call TRBJ2-3; no clear D gene. The V end lost 4 bases, the J end lost 3 bases, and 20 bases lay between the germline ends. Germline-derived CDR1 and CDR2 are SNHLY and FYNNEI. This CDR3 has 17 residues. As DNA, the CDR3 is TGTGCCAGCAGTGTTCGGGTCGGATCCGTCCTGACAGATACGCAGTATTTT. It is translated as CASSVRVGSVLTDTQYF.

The J gene is TRBJ2-3, the V gene TRBV2; TRBD1 matches at 9 bases. Germline CDR1 reads SNHLY; CDR2 reads FYNNEI. J was trimmed by 4 bases and V by 9 bases; bases with no gene match: 17. The CDR3 contains 17 residues. CDR3 loop: CARDGGPGTGRPDTQYF. The CDR3 coding sequence is TGTGCCAGAGACGGGGGGCCCGGGACAGGGCGTCCAGATACGCAGTATTTT.

This clone appeared a single time. The chain has TRBV19 and TRBJ1-5; 9 bases are a match to TRBD1. The germline V gene encodes CDR1 LNHDA and CDR2 SQIVND (reference sequence). The trim removed 5 bases at V and 4 bases at J, leaving 9 bases unmatched. The CDR3 runs 16 residues. CDR3 sequence: CASSLRDREENQPQHF. The CDR3 DNA reads TGTGCCAGTAGTCTCCGGGACAGGGAGGAAAATCAGCCCCAGCATTTT.

The table lists this clone with a count of one. This chain joins TRBV4-3 and TRBJ2-1; the D gene is possibly TRBD2 (5 bases). The CDR3 totals 17 residues. The ends were cut back, 0 bases at V and 5 bases at J, with 17 bases in the middle. Germline lookup yields CDR1 LGHNA and CDR2 YSLEER. DNA for the CDR3: TGCGCCAGCAGCCAAGAGGGGAGCGGACCGCCGAACAATGAGCAGTTCTTC. This codes for CASSQEGSGPPNNEQFF.